These 13 T cell receptor beta chains originate from one sample sequenced in a study of T cell responses to AZD1222 COVID-19 vaccine. Only in-frame clones appear in the TCRdb table, and some are missing; sequencing was by immunoSEQ multiplex PCR. The sample lists more than 90,000 clones, 86% occurring once. This sample comprised peripheral blood, obtained on day 0 of AZD1222 vaccination. These receptors all come from an adult in good health.

The chain employs TRBV6-5 and TRBJ2-7; 12 positions agree with TRBD1. Per the germline V gene, CDR1 is MNHEY and CDR2 is SVGAGI. This CDR3 region has 14 residues. Germline trimming cut 6 bases from V and 4 bases from J; bases unmatched to any gene: 4. CDR3 protein: CASRKGQGAYEQYF. The CDR3 DNA is TGTGCCAGCAGAAAGGGACAGGGGGCGTACGAGCAGTACTTC.

This chain links TRBV7-9 with TRBJ2-7, with 7 bases lining up with TRBD1. The V segment lost 0 bases and the J segment 12 bases; nucleotides outside the gene matches: 8. Germline V gene data show CDR1 as SEHNR and CDR2 as FQNEAQ (reference sequence). CDR3 length: 13 amino acids. This CDR3 reads CASSLAADRALYF. The CDR3 nucleotides read TGTGCCAGCAGCTTAGCAGCTGACAGGGCCTTGTACTTC.

V gene TRBV21-1 combines with J gene TRBJ1-1. TRBV21-1 is reported as a pseudogene. The CDR3 is 17 residues long. The CDR3 DNA reads TGTGCCAGCAGCAAAGCTAGGATCGGGGGGTTTATTGGTGAAGCTTTCTTT. The encoded protein is CASSKARIGGFIGEAFF.

Written as DNA, the CDR3 is TGTGCCAGCACCAACGGGGGGACAGGGTCCTACAATGAGCAGTTCTTC. This sequence encodes CASTNGGTGSYNEQFF. The chain has TRBV28 and TRBJ2-1, with TRBD1 matching 9 bases. Germline loops: CDR1 MDHEN, CDR2 SYDVKM. The V gene end was trimmed by 7 bases and the J gene end by 1 base; junction bases not matched to a gene: 8. The CDR3 covers 16 residues. Together with reference TRBV28 and TRBJ2-1, the CDR3 gives the full variable domain: DVKVTQSSRYLVKRTGEKVFLECVQDMDHENMFWYRQDPGLGLRLIYFSYDVKMKEKGDIPEGYSVSREKKERFSLILESASTNQTSMYLCASTNGGTGSYNEQFFGPGTRLTVL.

V usage is TRBV28 and J usage is TRBJ2-5; possible D gene TRBD1, 5 bases. CDR3 length equals 14 residues. V was trimmed by 1 base and J by 5 bases, leaving 11 bases between them. CDR1 MDHEN and CDR2 SYDVKM come from the germline V gene. CDR3 residues: CASSLSGALETQYF. Here the CDR3 DNA reads TGTGCCAGCAGTTTATCTGGGGCTTTGGAGACCCAGTACTTC.

The chain recombines TRBV28 with TRBJ1-1, with TRBD1 matching over 8 bases. After removal of 6 bases from V and 2 bases from J, the junction contained 17 bases not matched to a gene. Looked up from germline, CDR1 is MDHEN and CDR2 is SYDVKM. CDR3 length: 18 amino acids. The CDR3 coding sequence is TGTGCCAGCAGCAACCGACAGGGGATACCCCCATCCAACACTGAAGCTTTCTTT. Translation gives CASSNRQGIPPSNTEAFF.

This chain connects TRBV28 to TRBJ1-1; tentative D call: TRBD1 (5 bases). The CDR3 spans 15 residues. CDR1 is MDHEN and CDR2 is SYDVKM in the germline V gene. Trimming stripped 1 base from V and 6 bases from J, with 15 bases between. This CDR3 is CASSLYGGIMAEAFF. CDR3 DNA sequence: TGTGCCAGCAGTTTATACGGGGGAATCATGGCTGAAGCTTTCTTT. The entire variable domain, with the rest obtained from reference TRBV28 and TRBJ1-1, is as follows: DVKVTQSSRYLVKRTGEKVFLECVQDMDHENMFWYRQDPGLGLRLIYFSYDVKMKEKGDIPEGYSVSREKKERFSLILESASTNQTSMYLCASSLYGGIMAEAFFGQGTRLTVV.

This rearrangement joins TRBV19 to TRBJ2-1; 9 positions agree with TRBD2. This CDR3 contains 16 residues. CDR1 LNHDA and CDR2 SQIVND come from the germline V gene (reference sequence). V shed 8 bases, J shed 15 bases, and the junction held 23 bases outside the gene matches. The CDR3 nucleotides read TGTGCCAGTCGGGAAATGGGCGGGAGGGATGAGTTCCATCCGTTCTTC. Translation gives CASREMGGRDEFHPFF.

The chain uses TRBV5-4 and TRBJ1-1, with D perhaps TRBD1 (5 bases). This CDR3 has 13 residues. V lost 5 bases, J lost 5 bases, and 13 bases lay in between. Germline V gene sequence: CDR1 SGHNT, CDR2 YYREEE (reference sequence). Written as DNA, the CDR3 is TGTGCCAGCAGTTCAGGGTTATCGACTGAAGCTTTCTTT. Encoded protein: CASSSGLSTEAFF.

This clone was observed a handful of times. This chain uses TRBV3-1 (or the pseudogene TRBV3-2) with TRBJ2-7; D is unclear. This CDR3 comprises 15 residues. V was clipped by 4 bases and J by 4 bases, with 17 bases between them. Germline V gene lookup returns CDR1 LGHDT and CDR2 YNNKEL (reference sequence). As DNA, the CDR3 is TGTGCCAGCAGCCTCTCTAGTCGGGTCCGGTACGAGCAGTACTTC. Encoded protein: CASSLSSRVRYEQYF.

The chain employs TRBV11-2 and TRBJ2-1; no reliable D call. Trimming took 5 bases from V and 10 from J, leaving 12 bases between them. The germline CDR1 and CDR2 sequences are SGHAT and FQNNGV. This CDR3 comprises 12 residues. DNA of the CDR3: TGTGCCAGCAGCCAGTTTCTACCAGAGCAGTTCTTC. Residues: CASSQFLPEQFF. Drawing the rest from reference TRBV11-2 and TRBJ2-1, the complete variable domain is EAGVAQSPRYKIIEKRQSVAFWCNPISGHATLYWYQQILGQGPKLLIQFQNNGVVDDSQLPKDRFSAERLKGVDSTLKIQPAKLEDSAVYLCASSQFLPEQFFGPGTRLTVL.

V gene TRBV18 combines with J gene TRBJ1-1; D call uncertain. The CDR3 is 13 amino acids. Trimming took 0 bases from V and 5 from J, leaving 7 bases between them. Germline V gene data show CDR1 as KGHSH and CDR2 as LQKENI. CDR3 residues: CASSPPHGTEAFF. CDR3 nucleotide sequence: TGTGCCAGCTCACCACCCCATGGGACTGAAGCTTTCTTT.

The table lists this clone with a few counts. This chain uses TRBV4-2 with TRBJ2-7; the match to TRBD2 covers 12 bases. This CDR3 comprises 17 residues. Germline V gives CDR1 LGHNA, CDR2 YNFKEQ. The V segment lost 4 bases and the J segment 0 bases; nucleotides outside the gene matches: 7. Here the CDR3 reads CASSPGLAGLPSYEQYF. The DNA for the CDR3 is TGTGCCAGCAGCCCGGGACTAGCGGGCTTGCCCTCCTACGAGCAGTACTTC.